This entry lists 18 T cell receptor beta chains sequenced from one sample in a study of blood T cell repertoires in COVID-19. Libraries were prepared by immunoSEQ multiplex PCR; TCRdb keeps only in-frame clonotypes and omits some of them. The data contain roughly 240,000 clones, almost 85% of them seen just once; the ten biggest clones take up more than 4.5%. The sequencing input was peripheral blood. These receptors were taken from a man between 45 and 60 years old with COVID-19, enrolled during active disease.

The rearrangement links TRBV13 to TRBJ2-6, with no clear D. Trimming cost V 2 bases and J 2 bases, with 10 bases left between them. The CDR3 is 16 amino acids. Germline V gene sequence: CDR1 PRHDT, CDR2 FYEKMQ (reference sequence). CDR3 coding DNA: TGTGCCAGCAGCTTAACCCAGATTCCTGGGGCCAACGTCCTGACTTTC. Its protein product is CASSLTQIPGANVLTF.

The CDR3 bases are TGTGCCAGCAGTTCTCTATACCTGAGGGGAGGGACCGGGGAGCTGTTTTTT. Encoded protein: CASSSLYLRGGTGELFF. The rearrangement links TRBV7-3 to TRBJ2-2; TRBD2 matches at 7 bases. J was trimmed by 5 bases and V by 6 bases; bases with no gene match: 15. Germline values: CDR1 SGHTA, CDR2 FQGTGA. The CDR3 runs to 17 residues. The full variable domain, with the rest looked up from reference TRBV7-3 and TRBJ2-2, is GAGVSQTPSNKVTEKGKYVELRCDPISGHTALYWYRQSLGQGPEFLIYFQGTGAADDSGLPNDRFFAVRPEGSVSTLKIQRTERGDSAVYLCASSSLYLRGGTGELFFGEGSRLTVL.

The chain recombines TRBV10-1 with TRBJ2-2, with 7 bases matching TRBD1. J was trimmed by 4 bases and V by 5 bases; bases with no gene match: 4. CDR1 is WNHNN and CDR2 is SYGVQD in the germline V gene (reference sequence). This CDR3 has 14 residues. CDR3 in DNA: TGCGCCAGCAGTCTGACAGGGTCCACCGGGGAGCTGTTTTTT. Its translation: CASSLTGSTGELFF.

The rearrangement joins TRBV28 to TRBJ1-5, with TRBD1 identical over 8 bases. This CDR3 region has 16 residues. Germline assignment: CDR1 MDHEN and CDR2 SYDVKM. Germline trimming cut 6 bases from V and 4 bases from J; bases unmatched to any gene: 11. CDR3 in DNA: TGTGCCAGCAGCCGATATCAGGGGGCGGGAAATCAGCCCCAGCATTTT. Translation: CASSRYQGAGNQPQHF.

V and J are TRBV5-1 and TRBJ1-1, with TRBD1 identical over 9 bases. Germline V CDR1 and CDR2: SGHRS, YFSETQ. The ends lost 3 bases at V and 4 bases at J; junction bases unmatched: 4. This CDR3 spans 14 amino acids. The CDR3 reads CASSWGDRVTEAFF. The CDR3 nucleotides read TGCGCCAGCAGCTGGGGGGACAGGGTCACTGAAGCTTTCTTT.

The J gene is TRBJ2-5, the V gene TRBV6-5; TRBD1 might be the D (6 bases). The germline V gene has CDR1 MNHEY and CDR2 SVGAGI. This CDR3 spans 14 amino acids. Trimming shortened V by 2 bases and J by 5 bases, and 12 bases separated the two germline ends. The CDR3 sequence: CASSYTAGAETQYF. The CDR3 nucleotides are TGTGCCAGCAGTTACACGGCAGGGGCTGAGACCCAGTACTTC.

The chain employs TRBV3-1 (or the pseudogene TRBV3-2) and TRBJ2-7, with D perhaps matching TRBD2 (6 bases). Germline V gives CDR1 LGHDT, CDR2 YNNKEL (reference sequence). Trimming pared 4 bases from V and 3 bases from J, leaving 10 bases between. This CDR3 has 13 amino acids. The CDR3 loop reads CASSRGGYYEQYF. The CDR3 nucleotides read TGTGCCAGCAGCCGTGGGGGGTACTACGAGCAGTACTTC.

A single count supports this clone. The chain uses TRBV5-1 and TRBJ2-5; D perhaps matches TRBD1 (5 bases). Trimming pared 0 bases from V and 1 base from J, leaving 7 bases between. This CDR3 has 14 residues. Germline loops: CDR1 SGHRS, CDR2 YFSETQ. The CDR3 is CASSLGQGQETQYF. Here the CDR3 DNA reads TGCGCCAGCAGCTTGGGTCAGGGCCAAGAGACCCAGTACTTC.

The rearrangement uses TRBV15 and TRBJ2-2, with D possibly matching TRBD1 (6 bases). Germline values: CDR1 LNHNV, CDR2 YYDKDF (reference sequence). The CDR3 spans 16 residues. The V end lost 2 bases, the J end lost 1 base, and 11 bases lay between the germline ends. Written as DNA, the CDR3 is TGTGCCACCAGCAGATTGCCGGGACAGAACACCGGGGAGCTGTTTTTT. This translates into CATSRLPGQNTGELFF.

This chain connects TRBV5-1 to TRBJ2-1; the match to TRBD2 covers 9 bases. V gave up 2 bases and J gave up 4 bases; unmatched junction bases: 1. This CDR3 spans 14 amino acids. Germline CDR1 SGHRS, CDR2 YFSETQ. CDR3: CASSFAGGYNEQFF. The CDR3 bases are TGCGCCAGCAGCTTCGCGGGGGGGTACAATGAGCAGTTCTTC.

This chain connects TRBV5-1 to TRBJ1-1; D not certain. Germline values: CDR1 SGHRS, CDR2 YFSETQ. With 9 bases removed from V and 7 bases from J, the gap between germline ends came to 22 bases. The CDR3 totals 14 residues. This chain's CDR3 is CATQLPPEAFEAFF. CDR3 bases: TGCGCCACCCAGCTTCCCCCGGAAGCGTTTGAAGCTTTCTTT.

J is TRBJ1-2 and V is TRBV2; D is uncertain. Germline V CDR1 and CDR2: SNHLY, FYNNEI. Between the trimmed V and J ends, which lost 4 bases and 6 bases, there was a span of 12 bases. The CDR3 totals 13 residues. Written as DNA, the CDR3 is TGTGCCAGCAGTGTGGAGCAGAACAATGGCTACACCTTC. This gives the protein CASSVEQNNGYTF.

The count of this clone is one. The chain is built from TRBV10-3 and TRBJ2-1, with 11 bases identical to TRBD1. Looked up from germline, CDR1 is ENHRY and CDR2 is SYGVKD. The ends lost 7 bases at V and 5 bases at J; junction bases unmatched: 7. The length of the CDR3 is 15 residues. CDR3 bases: TGTGCCATCAACTCTAAGGGACAGGGGGACAATGAGCAGTTCTTC. It encodes CAINSKGQGDNEQFF.

V usage is TRBV5-5 and J usage is TRBJ2-3; 12 bases agree with TRBD2. This CDR3 region has 17 residues. The germline V gene has CDR1 SGHKS and CDR2 YYEKEE (reference sequence). V shed 3 bases and J 4 bases; nucleotides not matched to a gene: 9. The CDR3 here is CASSSLPLAGGADTQYF. The CDR3 bases are TGTGCCAGCAGCTCGCTTCCCCTAGCGGGGGGGGCAGATACGCAGTATTTT.

The V gene is TRBV3-1 (or the pseudogene TRBV3-2), the J gene TRBJ1-2; 8 bases are shared with TRBD1. The trim removed 4 bases at V and 4 bases at J, leaving 14 bases unmatched. The CDR3 is 17 residues long. Germline-derived CDR1 and CDR2 are LGHDT and YNNKEL (reference sequence). In nucleotides, the CDR3 is TGTGCCAGCAGCCCCTCGCAGGGGGCGACCCCGGGCTATGGCTACACCTTC. Translating it yields CASSPSQGATPGYGYTF.

This chain joins TRBV5-1 and TRBJ2-1; tentative D call: TRBD1 (6 bases). Trimming took off 4 bases at V and 7 bases at J, with 21 bases between the two ends. Germline values: CDR1 SGHRS, CDR2 YFSETQ. This CDR3 is built from 16 residues. The CDR3 nucleotides are TGCGCCAGCAGCAGGACCGGGTCAGGGGATTGGAATGAGCAGTTCTTC. This encodes CASSRTGSGDWNEQFF. Looking up the rest from reference TRBV5-1 and TRBJ2-1 gives the full variable domain: KAGVTQTPRYLIKTRGQQVTLSCSPISGHRSVSWYQQTPGQGLQFLFEYFSETQRNKGNFPGRFSGRQFSNSRSEMNVSTLELGDSALYLCASSRTGSGDWNEQFFGPGTRLTVL.

This chain connects TRBV19 to TRBJ2-1; D possibly corresponds to TRBD1 (6 bases). V shed 6 bases and J shed 8 bases, with 11 bases lying between them. CDR3 length: 12 residues. Germline CDR1 LNHDA, CDR2 SQIVND (reference sequence). CDR3 nucleotide sequence: TGTGCCAGTAGCCGGGACATTTATGAGCAGTTCTTC. Translating it yields CASSRDIYEQFF.

This CDR3 is CASSLDHGTGLYYGYTF. In nucleotides, the CDR3 is TGTGCCAGCAGCTTAGACCACGGGACAGGGTTATACTATGGCTACACCTTC. The V and J genes are TRBV11-2 and TRBJ1-2; TRBD1 matches at 9 bases. The V segment lost 0 bases and the J segment 3 bases; nucleotides outside the gene matches: 8. The germline V gene encodes CDR1 SGHAT and CDR2 FQNNGV. The CDR3 loop spans 17 amino acids.